These T cell receptor beta chains were read from a single sample in a study of blood T cell repertoires in COVID-19. The method was immunoSEQ multiplex PCR; TCRdb's version includes in-frame clones alone and lacks a portion of them. This sample yields over 150,000 clones, of which 70% to 90% are seen a single time; approximately 0.6% belongs to the top ten. The material sequenced was peripheral blood. These receptors came from a man in his sixties with COVID-19, enrolled during active disease. The CDR3 runs from the conserved cysteine through the conserved F or W. Each record gives: J gene, V gene, clone size, D gene, CDR3 protein, CDR3 DNA. D genes are given only for firm matches. Clone sizes are given selectively: once, few, many, or a class where the clone is expanded.

TRBJ2-7	TRBV6-2/TRBV6-3	.	.	CASSYVAGSAPDYEQYF	TGTGCCAGCAGTTATGTGGCGGGGAGTGCCCCAGACTACGAGCAGTACTTC
TRBJ1-1	TRBV19	.	.	CASSTDRTGNTEAFF	TGTGCCAGTAGTACTGACAGAACAGGGAACACTGAAGCTTTCTTT
TRBJ2-7	TRBV5-1	.	TRBD1	CASSPGTGSSYEQYF	TGCGCCAGCAGCCCGGGGACAGGGAGCTCCTACGAGCAGTACTTC
TRBJ1-2	TRBV28	.	.	CASSWGDYGYTF	TGTGCCAGCAGTTGGGGAGACTATGGCTACACCTTC
TRBJ1-4	TRBV7-9	few	.	CASRWTLSDEKLFF	TGTGCCAGCAGGTGGACTCTTAGCGATGAAAAACTGTTTTTT
TRBJ2-7	TRBV7-2	.	TRBD2	CASSLEVSGNSYEQYF	TGTGCCAGCAGCTTAGAGGTCAGCGGGAACTCCTACGAGCAGTACTTC
TRBJ2-5	TRBV19	.	TRBD2	CASSILGGAGETQYF	TGTGCCAGTAGTATTCTCGGGGGGGCCGGAGAGACCCAGTACTTC
TRBJ2-3	TRBV29-1	.	.	CSGGALATDTQYF	TGCAGCGGGGGGGCCTTAGCCACAGATACGCAGTATTTT
TRBJ2-5	TRBV3-1/TRBV3-2	.	TRBD1	CASSPDRKETQYF	TGTGCCAGCAGCCCGGACAGGAAAGAGACCCAGTACTTC
TRBJ2-3	TRBV6-5	.	TRBD2	CASRPSGGTDTQYF	TGTGCCAGCAGACCCAGCGGGGGCACAGATACGCAGTATTTT
TRBJ2-1	TRBV9	.	TRBD1	CASSVSSGGSYNEQFF	TGTGCCAGCAGCGTCTCCTCAGGGGGTTCCTACAATGAGCAGTTCTTC
TRBJ2-1	TRBV4-2	.	TRBD2	CASSPSLTSVYNEQFF	TGTGCCAGCAGCCCGAGTCTGACTAGCGTCTACAATGAGCAGTTCTTC
TRBJ2-1	TRBV24-1	.	.	CATSDPGHPLNEQFF	TGTGCCACCAGTGACCCGGGACACCCCCTCAATGAGCAGTTCTTC
TRBJ2-2	TRBV7-2	.	TRBD2	CASSLDGTTITGELFF	TGTGCCAGCAGCTTAGATGGGACTACTATAACCGGGGAGCTGTTTTTT
TRBJ2-2	TRBV19	.	.	CASTYANTGELFF	TGTGCTTCGACTTACGCGAACACCGGGGAGCTGTTTTTT
TRBJ1-2	TRBV19	few	.	CASSIKGAAGYTF	TGTGCCAGTAGTATTAAAGGGGCTGCTGGCTACACCTTC
TRBJ1-2	TRBV7-3	once	.	CASSDLSGSSTF	TGTGCCAGCAGCGACTTAAGTGGAAGCTCCACCTTC
TRBJ2-5	TRBV2	.	.	CASSGESLETQYF	TGTGCCAGCAGTGGGGAGAGTTTAGAGACCCAGTACTTC
TRBJ2-7	TRBV7-3	once	TRBD1	CASSSGTGGPYEQYF	TGTGCCAGCAGCTCCGGGACAGGGGGTCCCTACGAGCAGTACTTC
TRBJ1-4	TRBV27	.	.	CASSTTASNEKLFF	TGTGCCAGCAGCACGACAGCGTCTAATGAAAAACTGTTTTTT
TRBJ2-7	TRBV27	.	TRBD1	CASSLNLGTATYEQYF	TGTGCCAGCAGTTTAAATCTAGGGACAGCCACCTACGAGCAGTACTTC
TRBJ2-7	TRBV30	.	.	CAWSLMGGGYEQYF	TGTGCCTGGAGTCTGATGGGAGGAGGGTACGAGCAGTACTTC
TRBJ1-2	TRBV7-8	.	TRBD1	CASSPRTGTYYGYTF	TGTGCCAGCAGCCCTAGGACAGGGACCTACTATGGCTACACCTTC
TRBJ2-7	TRBV28	.	TRBD1	CASSRGQGAKWYF	TGTGCCAGCAGCCGGGGACAGGGCGCTAAGTGGTACTTC
TRBJ2-1	TRBV6-5	.	TRBD2	CASGKGGGGEQFF	TGTGCCAGCGGGAAAGGCGGGGGTGGCGAGCAGTTCTTC
TRBJ2-2	TRBV27	.	TRBD1	CASSLGLRGPRDTGELFF	TGTGCCAGCAGTTTAGGATTGAGGGGGCCGAGGGACACCGGGGAGCTGTTTTTT
TRBJ2-7	TRBV6-6	.	TRBD2	CASRTRDYLSYEQYF	TGTGCCAGCAGAACCAGGGACTATTTATCCTACGAGCAGTACTTC
TRBJ1-6	TRBV5-4	.	.	CASSLSGGSPLHF	TGTGCCAGCAGCTTATCGGGTGGTTCACCCCTCCACTTT
TRBJ2-5	TRBV29-1	few	.	CSGRGREQETQYF	TGCAGCGGACGAGGCAGGGAACAAGAGACCCAGTACTTC
TRBJ2-1	TRBV10-3	.	TRBD2	CAISEGARLANEQFF	TGTGCCATCAGTGAGGGGGCGAGACTAGCGAATGAGCAGTTCTTC